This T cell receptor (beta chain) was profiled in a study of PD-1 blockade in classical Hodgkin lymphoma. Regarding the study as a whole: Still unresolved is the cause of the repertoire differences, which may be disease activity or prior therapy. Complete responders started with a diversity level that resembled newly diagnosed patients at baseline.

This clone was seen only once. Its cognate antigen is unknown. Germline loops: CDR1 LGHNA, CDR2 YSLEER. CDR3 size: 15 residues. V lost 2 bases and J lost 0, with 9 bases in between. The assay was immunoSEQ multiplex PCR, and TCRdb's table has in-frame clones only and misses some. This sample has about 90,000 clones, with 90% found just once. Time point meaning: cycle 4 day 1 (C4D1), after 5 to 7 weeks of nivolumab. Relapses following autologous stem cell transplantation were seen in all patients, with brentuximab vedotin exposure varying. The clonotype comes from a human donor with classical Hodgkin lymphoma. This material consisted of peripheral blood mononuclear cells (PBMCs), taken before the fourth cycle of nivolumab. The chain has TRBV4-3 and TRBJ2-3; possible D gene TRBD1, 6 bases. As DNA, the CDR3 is TGCGCCAGCAGCCAACTAGGGGGTAGCACAGATACGCAGTATTTT. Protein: CASSQLGGSTDTQYF.